The 29 T cell receptor beta chains below all came from one sample that was sequenced in a study of T cell changes during pregnancy in multiple sclerosis. The repertoire was sequenced with immunoSEQ multiplex PCR; TCRdb's copy has only in-frame clones and lacks some. The sample shows 90,000 to 100,000 clones, roughly 93% of them seen only once. Sample: peripheral blood, taken in the first trimester of pregnancy. These receptor sequences come from a female donor with multiple sclerosis, enrolled in a pregnancy study.

The rearrangement uses TRBV9 and TRBJ2-7; TRBD2 matches 9 bases. The CDR3 length is 15 residues. Germline V gene data show CDR1 as SGDLS and CDR2 as YYNGEE. The ends lost 0 bases at V and 6 bases at J; junction bases unmatched: 7. Here the CDR3 reads CASSVGSGGPLEQYF. CDR3 nucleotides: TGTGCCAGCAGCGTAGGTAGCGGGGGCCCTCTCGAGCAGTACTTC.

The chain uses TRBV14 and TRBJ1-4, with D unclear. Germline V gives CDR1 SGHDN, CDR2 FVKESK. The CDR3 is made up of 14 amino acids. V was cut by 2 bases and J by 8 bases, with 12 bases left in between. As DNA, the CDR3 is TGTGCCAGCAGCCAAAATTTCGGTCGAGAAAAACTGTTTTTT. This gives the protein CASSQNFGREKLFF. The full variable domain, with the rest looked up from reference TRBV14 and TRBJ1-4, is EAGVTQFPSHSVIEKGQTVTLRCDPISGHDNLYWYRRVMGKEIKFLLHFVKESKQDESGMPNNRFLAERTGGTYSTLKVQPAELEDSGVYFCASSQNFGREKLFFGSGTQLSVL.

This chain joins TRBV13 and TRBJ1-2, with D tentatively TRBD1 (5 bases). Trimming pared 7 bases from V and 4 bases from J, leaving 19 bases between. Germline CDR1 reads PRHDT; CDR2 reads FYEKMQ (reference sequence). CDR3 length: 15 amino acids. CDR3 sequence: CASNTGGDYGYGYTF. CDR3 sequence (DNA): TGTGCCAGCAACACCGGTGGGGACTATGGCTATGGCTACACCTTC.

CDR3 residues: CASSEGSAGFNTGELFF. The CDR3, as DNA: TGTGCCAGCAGTGAGGGTTCCGCGGGATTCAACACCGGGGAGCTGTTTTTT. The chain uses TRBV2 and TRBJ2-2; the D gene is possibly TRBD2 (6 bases). This CDR3 region has 17 residues. The germline V and J ends were trimmed by 3 bases and 2 bases, with 16 bases remaining between them. Germline V gene sequence: CDR1 SNHLY, CDR2 FYNNEI.

The genes are TRBV5-6 and TRBJ2-7; D possibly corresponds to TRBD2 (6 bases). CDR3 size: 13 residues. The V and J ends lost 2 bases and 2 bases respectively, with 8 bases between them. The germline CDR1 and CDR2 sequences are SGHDT and YYEEEE. CDR3 nucleotide sequence: TGTGCCAGCAGCTTTGCGGGAACCTACGAGCAGTACTTC. Its translation: CASSFAGTYEQYF.

DNA of the CDR3: TGTGCCAGCAGTGGACGGGAGAACACTGAAGCTTTCTTT. Amino acid sequence: CASSGRENTEAFF. J is TRBJ1-1 and V is TRBV25-1; D unresolved. The CDR3 covers 13 residues. Germline CDR1 is MGHDK and CDR2 is SYGVNS. V lost 4 bases to trimming and J lost 1 base, with 7 bases between them.

This clone was counted only a few times. The rearrangement links TRBV5-4 to TRBJ1-6; 9 nucleotides line up with TRBD1. The trim removed 4 bases at V and 7 bases at J, leaving 6 bases unmatched. The CDR3 runs 15 residues. Germline V gene sequence: CDR1 SGHNT, CDR2 YYREEE (reference sequence). The CDR3 DNA sequence: TGTGCCAGCAGCAGGACAGGGGAGAACAATTCACCCCTCCACTTT. It yields the protein CASSRTGENNSPLHF.

The rearrangement uses TRBV20-1 and TRBJ1-1, with TRBD1 as a possible D gene (6 bases). V was trimmed by 2 bases and J by 7 bases, leaving 8 bases between them. The CDR3 is 11 residues long. Germline V CDR1 and CDR2: DFQATT, SNEGSKA (reference sequence). CDR3 nucleotides: TGCAGTGCTAGACAGGGGCTTGAAGCTTTCTTT. Encoded protein: CSARQGLEAFF.

The chain employs TRBV5-1 and TRBJ1-1; 7 bases are shared with TRBD1. The CDR3 is 14 residues long. Trimming removed 4 bases from V and 1 base from J; junction bases left unmatched: 4. Germline V CDR1 and CDR2: SGHRS, YFSETQ. DNA for the CDR3: TGCGCCAGCAGCGTGACAGGGCCGAACACTGAAGCTTTCTTT. The encoded protein is CASSVTGPNTEAFF.

The rearrangement joins TRBV19 to TRBJ1-2, with 7 bases that match TRBD1. CDR1 is LNHDA, CDR2 SQIVND, per germline (reference sequence). V dropped 7 bases and J dropped 5; count of bases not matched to a gene: 13. The CDR3 is made up of 15 amino acids. The CDR3 here is CASNPTDRVRYGYTF. The CDR3 coding sequence is TGTGCCAGTAACCCTACCGACAGGGTGCGGTATGGCTACACCTTC.

The chain joins TRBV7-8 to TRBJ2-3, with 8 bases lining up with TRBD2. V shed 1 base, J shed 1 base, and the junction held 4 bases outside the gene matches. The CDR3 spans 16 residues. Germline V gives CDR1 SGHVS, CDR2 FQNEAQ. The CDR3 DNA follows: TGTGCCAGCAGCTTAGTGCGGCGGGGGGGCACAGATACGCAGTATTTT. Translation gives CASSLVRRGGTDTQYF.

The chain couples TRBV15 to TRBJ1-2; 8 positions agree with TRBD1. Germline V lookup: CDR1 LNHNV, CDR2 YYDKDF (reference sequence). The V and J ends lost 4 bases and 3 bases, in that order; junction bases with no gene match: 7. The CDR3 runs to 15 residues. This CDR3 is CATSNLDRVDYGYTF. CDR3 DNA sequence: TGTGCCACCAGCAACCTGGACAGGGTGGACTATGGCTACACCTTC.

V is TRBV5-6 and J is TRBJ2-7; 8 positions match TRBD2. Germline V lookup: CDR1 SGHDT, CDR2 YYEEEE. The CDR3 consists of 12 residues. V gave up 4 bases and J gave up 5 bases; unmatched junction bases: 2. The CDR3 region has the DNA TGTGCCAGCAGCCGGGGGGGCCACGAGCAGTACTTC. Translated, it gives CASSRGGHEQYF.

The chain combines TRBV6-1 with TRBJ2-1; D might be TRBD1 (5 bases). CDR1 is MNHNS, CDR2 SASEGT, per germline. Trimming cost V 1 base and J 5 bases, with 9 bases left between them. This CDR3 region has 14 residues. The CDR3 loop reads CASSEVVTDNEQFF. Here the CDR3 DNA reads TGTGCCAGCAGTGAAGTTGTGACAGACAATGAGCAGTTCTTC.

The chain uses TRBV19 and TRBJ2-7; a weak D match, TRBD1 (5 bases). The V end lost 11 bases, the J end lost 6 bases, and 23 bases lay between the germline ends. CDR1 and CDR2 from the germline V gene are LNHDA and SQIVND (reference sequence). The CDR3 contains 14 residues. The CDR3 protein is CACQDKADIGEQYF. CDR3 nucleotide sequence: TGTGCCTGTCAGGACAAGGCGGATATAGGCGAGCAGTACTTC.

The chain is built from TRBV7-9 and TRBJ2-7; perhaps TRBD2 as D (7 bases). V lost 1 base and J 0 bases, leaving 13 bases between the germline ends. The germline gives CDR1 SEHNR, CDR2 FQNEAQ (reference sequence). This CDR3 region has 16 residues. CDR3 residues: CASSLVGGLRSYEQYF. In DNA, the CDR3 is TGTGCCAGCAGCTTAGTCGGGGGGCTTCGCTCCTACGAGCAGTACTTC.

The V gene is TRBV12-5, the J gene TRBJ1-1; a weak D match, TRBD1 (5 bases). The ends were cut back, 0 bases at V and 4 bases at J, with 9 bases in the middle. This CDR3 has 14 amino acids. Germline CDR1 reads LGHNT; CDR2 reads FRNRAP. CDR3 residues: CASGLVQVSTEAFF. DNA for the CDR3: TGTGCTAGTGGTTTGGTACAGGTATCCACTGAAGCTTTCTTT.

This chain connects TRBV5-1 to TRBJ2-7; TRBD2 agrees at 11 bases. V dropped 1 base and J dropped 0; count of bases not matched to a gene: 3. The CDR3 loop spans 16 amino acids. Germline V lookup: CDR1 SGHRS, CDR2 YFSETQ. The CDR3 DNA reads TGCGCCAGCAGCTTGCGGCTAGCGGGGGGCTCCTACGAGCAGTACTTC. It is translated as CASSLRLAGGSYEQYF.

The chain links TRBV14 to TRBJ2-2, with D hard to call. The germline V gene encodes CDR1 SGHDN and CDR2 FVKESK. This CDR3 spans 15 amino acids. Trimming removed 0 bases from V and 3 bases from J, with 8 bases in between. The CDR3 sequence is CASSQESLYTGELFF. The CDR3 coding sequence is TGTGCCAGCAGCCAAGAATCACTATACACCGGGGAGCTGTTTTTT.

This chain links TRBV19 with TRBJ1-1; possibly TRBD1 for D (6 bases). Trimming removed 4 bases at V and 6 bases at J, with 18 bases between. The CDR3 is 15 residues long. Germline values: CDR1 LNHDA, CDR2 SQIVND (reference sequence). CDR3 residues: CASSTPQGWYAEAFF. CDR3 in DNA: TGTGCCAGTAGTACCCCACAGGGCTGGTACGCTGAAGCTTTCTTT.

The V call is TRBV5-5, the J call TRBJ1-5; D is uncertain. The germline CDR1 and CDR2 sequences are SGHKS and YYEKEE (reference sequence). V lost 0 bases to trimming and J lost 0 bases, with 4 bases between them. There are 14 residues in the CDR3. CDR3 sequence: CASSLGHSNQPQHF. The CDR3 region has the DNA TGTGCCAGCAGCTTGGGGCATAGCAATCAGCCCCAGCATTTT.

The rearrangement links TRBV25-1 to TRBJ2-1, with 12 bases identical to TRBD2. The germline CDR1 and CDR2 sequences are MGHDK and SYGVNS. This CDR3 is 14 amino acids long. Trimming removed 8 bases from V and 4 bases from J; junction bases left unmatched: 3. DNA for the CDR3: TGTGCCAGCGGAGGGACTAGCGGGTACAATGAGCAGTTCTTC. Amino acids: CASGGTSGYNEQFF.

This sequence joins TRBV7-2 and TRBJ1-5; D call uncertain. Germline V gene data show CDR1 as SGHTA and CDR2 as FQGNSA. This CDR3 has 14 amino acids. V was clipped by 1 base and J by 5 bases, with 9 bases between them. The CDR3 loop is CASSLDSRHQPQHF. In nucleotides, the CDR3 is TGTGCCAGCAGCTTAGACTCGCGCCATCAGCCCCAGCATTTT.

V and J are TRBV5-1 and TRBJ1-1; tentatively, D is TRBD1 (5 bases). In germline, CDR1 is SGHRS, CDR2 YFSETQ. The V end lost 2 bases, the J end lost 1 base, and 6 bases lay between the germline ends. The CDR3 loop spans 13 amino acids. CDR3 sequence reads: CASSFQGNTEAFF. As DNA, the CDR3 is TGCGCCAGCAGCTTCCAGGGGAACACTGAAGCTTTCTTT.

This chain links TRBV11-2 with TRBJ2-1, with TRBD1 matching 7 bases. Germline V CDR1 and CDR2: SGHAT, FQNNGV. The CDR3 is 15 residues long. The ends lost 5 bases at V and 3 bases at J; junction bases unmatched: 7. CDR3 in amino acids: CASSRLTGDYNEQFF. The CDR3 bases are TGTGCCAGCAGCCGCCTAACAGGGGACTACAATGAGCAGTTCTTC. Using reference TRBV11-2 and TRBJ2-1 for the parts outside the CDR3, the full variable domain is EAGVAQSPRYKIIEKRQSVAFWCNPISGHATLYWYQQILGQGPKLLIQFQNNGVVDDSQLPKDRFSAERLKGVDSTLKIQPAKLEDSAVYLCASSRLTGDYNEQFFGPGTRLTVL.

V usage is TRBV19 and J usage is TRBJ2-1; TRBD2 aligns across 12 bases. Germline values: CDR1 LNHDA, CDR2 SQIVND (reference sequence). The V gene end was trimmed by 2 bases and the J gene end by 15 bases; junction bases not matched to a gene: 23. CDR3 size: 19 residues. DNA for the CDR3: TGTGCCAGTAGTATAAGAGGCTTTCCGGCTAGCGGGGGGGAGAAGGCGTTGTTCTTC. Translating it yields CASSIRGFPASGGEKALFF. The full variable domain, its missing parts supplied by reference TRBV19 and TRBJ2-1, is DGGITQSPKYLFRKEGQNVTLSCEQNLNHDAMYWYRQDPGQGLRLIYYSQIVNDFQKGDIAEGYSVSREKKESFPLTVTSAQKNPTAFYLCASSIRGFPASGGEKALFFGPGTRLTVL.

The CDR3 sequence: CASSPGTGGYMAFF. The CDR3 bases are TGCGCCAGCAGCCCCGGGACAGGGGGCTACATGGCTTTCTTT. This chain links TRBV5-1 with TRBJ1-1; 12 nucleotides line up with TRBD1. This CDR3 is 14 amino acids long. Per germline, CDR1 SGHRS and CDR2 YFSETQ. V dropped 4 bases and J dropped 11; count of bases not matched to a gene: 9.

This clone has only one observation. The sample carries other DNA sequences with the same CDR3. V is TRBV6-5 and J is TRBJ1-5, with D possibly matching TRBD1 (5 bases). CDR1 is MNHEY, CDR2 SVGAGI, per germline. Trimming left V 0 bases short and J 4 bases short, with 10 bases between. This CDR3 has 15 amino acids. The CDR3 here is CASSYSQGNNQPQHF. The CDR3, as DNA: TGTGCCAGCAGTTACTCTCAGGGAAATAATCAGCCCCAGCATTTT.

The chain is built from TRBV28 and TRBJ2-7; TRBD2 matches at 8 bases. CDR1 is MDHEN, CDR2 SYDVKM, per germline. With V trimmed by 6 bases and J by 5 bases, 9 bases remained unmatched. The CDR3 is made up of 14 amino acids. CDR3: CASRTGGPTHEQYF. In nucleotides, the CDR3 is TGTGCCAGCAGGACGGGGGGGCCTACCCACGAGCAGTACTTC. The entire variable domain, with the rest obtained from reference TRBV28 and TRBJ2-7, is as follows: DVKVTQSSRYLVKRTGEKVFLECVQDMDHENMFWYRQDPGLGLRLIYFSYDVKMKEKGDIPEGYSVSREKKERFSLILESASTNQTSMYLCASRTGGPTHEQYFGPGTRLTVT.